A selection of T cell receptor beta chains follows, all from one sample in a study of shared clonotypes between healthy human individuals. Repertoires were generated with immunoSEQ multiplex PCR, while TCRdb's copy carries only in-frame clones and drops some. The sample includes hundreds of thousands of clones, 74% of them seen just once. The sample comprised memory CD4+ T cells sorted from blood. Receptors were obtained from a young woman in good health. The CDR3 runs from the conserved cysteine through the conserved F or W. The order of the fields is V gene, clone size, D gene, J gene, CDR3 protein, CDR3 DNA. A D gene is named only where the DNA matches it firmly. The size entry is marked missing in some rows and otherwise reads once, few, many or a size class.

V gene: TRBV6-6; clone size: -; D gene: TRBD1; J gene: TRBJ1-4; CDR3 protein: CASRIGQGSEKLFF; CDR3 DNA: TGTGCCAGCAGAATTGGACAGGGGAGCGAAAAACTGTTTTTT
V gene: TRBV27; clone size: -; D gene: -; J gene: TRBJ1-4; CDR3 protein: CASSFRGREKLFF; CDR3 DNA: TGTGCCAGCAGTTTTAGGGGCCGTGAAAAACTGTTTTTT
V gene: TRBV5-1; clone size: few; D gene: -; J gene: TRBJ2-1; CDR3 protein: CASSLEGGYNEQFF; CDR3 DNA: TGCGCCAGCAGCTTGGAGGGTGGCTACAATGAGCAGTTCTTC
V gene: TRBV28; clone size: -; D gene: -; J gene: TRBJ2-3; CDR3 protein: CASGLPSFTDTQYF; CDR3 DNA: TGTGCCAGCGGGCTTCCTTCCTTCACAGATACGCAGTATTTT
V gene: TRBV19; clone size: -; D gene: -; J gene: TRBJ1-5; CDR3 protein: CASSLVGVNQPQHF; CDR3 DNA: TGTGCCAGTAGCCTTGTCGGGGTGAATCAGCCCCAGCATTTT
V gene: TRBV5-4; clone size: -; D gene: TRBD2; J gene: TRBJ2-3; CDR3 protein: CASSFRLAGTTDTQYF; CDR3 DNA: TGTGCCAGCAGCTTCCGACTAGCGGGCACCACAGATACGCAGTATTTT
V gene: TRBV11-2; clone size: -; D gene: -; J gene: TRBJ1-3; CDR3 protein: CASSLVSGFVGGDGNTIYF; CDR3 DNA: TGTGCCAGCAGCTTAGTGTCCGGATTTGTAGGGGGAGACGGAAACACCATATATTTT
V gene: TRBV30; clone size: many; D gene: -; J gene: TRBJ1-1; CDR3 protein: CAWTPSGTTEAFF; CDR3 DNA: TGTGCCTGGACCCCATCAGGGACAACTGAAGCTTTCTTT
V gene: TRBV2; clone size: -; D gene: -; J gene: TRBJ2-4; CDR3 protein: CASTELGTVNIQYF; CDR3 DNA: TGTGCCAGCACCGAGCTAGGAACGGTAAACATTCAGTACTTC
V gene: TRBV29-1; clone size: once; D gene: TRBD2; J gene: TRBJ2-2; CDR3 protein: CSVASGISMAGELFF; CDR3 DNA: TGCAGCGTTGCTAGCGGGATCTCGATGGCCGGGGAGCTGTTTTTT
V gene: TRBV6-1; clone size: -; D gene: -; J gene: TRBJ1-1; CDR3 protein: CASSELFRDTEAFF; CDR3 DNA: TGTGCCAGCAGTGAGCTATTTCGGGACACTGAAGCTTTCTTT
V gene: TRBV9; clone size: -; D gene: -; J gene: TRBJ1-5; CDR3 protein: CASSVGTGNNQPQHF; CDR3 DNA: TGTGCCAGCAGCGTAGGGACGGGGAACAATCAGCCCCAGCATTTT
V gene: TRBV19; clone size: -; D gene: -; J gene: TRBJ2-3; CDR3 protein: CASSIRDTDTQYF; CDR3 DNA: TGTGCCAGTAGTATAAGGGACACAGATACGCAGTATTTT
V gene: TRBV10-3; clone size: once; D gene: -; J gene: TRBJ2-3; CDR3 protein: CAGGTAGDTQYF; CDR3 DNA: TGTGCCGGCGGGACGGCAGGAGATACGCAGTATTTT
V gene: TRBV5-5; clone size: -; D gene: -; J gene: TRBJ1-1; CDR3 protein: CASSVGLQNTEAFF; CDR3 DNA: TGTGCCAGCAGCGTGGGACTCCAAAACACTGAAGCTTTCTTT
V gene: TRBV5-1; clone size: few; D gene: -; J gene: TRBJ2-3; CDR3 protein: CASSWAPGGALDTQYF; CDR3 DNA: TGCGCCAGCAGCTGGGCCCCTGGGGGCGCGTTAGATACGCAGTATTTT
V gene: TRBV6-1; clone size: once; D gene: TRBD1; J gene: TRBJ2-3; CDR3 protein: CATTGTGGTDTQYF; CDR3 DNA: TGTGCCACAACCGGGACAGGGGGCACAGATACGCAGTATTTT